This T cell receptor beta chain was recorded in a study of cytomegalovirus exposure and HLA in healthy donors. Germline lookup yields CDR1 SGHDT and CDR2 YYEEEE. Trimming removed 7 bases at V and 3 bases at J, with 13 bases between. CDR3 size: 14 residues. Vbeta (60) and Jbeta (13) primers were used in the PCR. The method was immunoSEQ multiplex PCR; TCRdb's version includes in-frame clones alone and lacks a portion of them. The data hold about 160,000 clones, with around 90% observed a single time. The chain couples TRBV5-6 to TRBJ2-2; D is undetermined. This clonotype was sampled from a woman in her thirties in good health and CMV-seronegative. The sequenced material came from PBMCs. The CDR3 spells CASQPPGYTGELFF. As DNA, the CDR3 is TGTGCCAGCCAGCCGCCGGGTTACACCGGGGAGCTGTTTTTT.